This T cell receptor beta chain was retrieved from a study of T cells in narcolepsy. Background on the study: Donors had narcolepsy type 1 or type 2, or were healthy controls.

Profiling relied on immunoSEQ multiplex PCR, and the TCRdb table lists in-frame clones only, not all of them. The table has about 35,000 clones, 65% to 85% seen once; the top ten hold 1.1%. Germline V gene data show CDR1 as MNHEY and CDR2 as SVGAGI. The CDR3 has 14 amino acids. Unmatched junction bases numbered 9, after V lost 5 bases and J lost 6 bases. Study-level points and caveats: Reportedly, autoreactive clonotypes were serially detected in patients' blood but not controls'. Same-patient CSF and blood CD4+ T cell clonotypes included HCRT-specific and TRIB2-specific autoreactive ones.

Comment on this clone: Its antigen is undetermined.

Sequenced: memory (CD45RA-) CD4+ T cells from blood. J is TRBJ1-2 and V is TRBV6-5; 7 bases map to TRBD1. The source is a human donor in good health. The CDR3 reads CASSRQGPRDGYTF. CDR3 DNA: TGTGCCAGCAGTCGACAGGGACCCAGGGATGGCTACACCTTC.